These 14 T cell receptor beta chains came from one sample sequenced in a study of cytomegalovirus exposure and HLA in healthy donors. Vbeta (60) and Jbeta (13) primers were used in the PCR. The repertoire was sequenced with immunoSEQ multiplex PCR; TCRdb's copy has only in-frame clones and lacks some. Altogether roughly 100,000 clones are present, 76% being singletons, with the ten largest covering 2%. Sequencing input: PBMCs. All receptors come from a man aged 35-49 years in good health and CMV-seronegative.

The CDR3 spells CASSRDRRTGELFF. The DNA of the CDR3 is TGTGCCAGCAGTCGTGACAGGCGCACCGGGGAGCTGTTTTTT. The chain couples TRBV25-1 to TRBJ2-2; TRBD1 is a possible D gene (6 bases). There are 14 residues in the CDR3. The V and J ends lost 5 bases and 4 bases respectively, with 11 bases between them. The V gene's germline CDR1 is MGHDK and CDR2 SYGVNS. The whole variable domain, remainder taken from reference TRBV25-1 and TRBJ2-2, is EADIYQTPRYLVIGTGKKITLECSQTMGHDKMYWYQQDPGMELHLIHYSYGVNSTEKGDLSSESTVSRIRTEHFPLTLESARPSHTSQYLCASSRDRRTGELFFGEGSRLTVL.

This chain joins TRBV4-3 and TRBJ1-1; D is perhaps TRBD1 (5 bases). This CDR3 has 14 amino acids. The V end was cut by 0 bases, the J end by 4 bases, with 9 bases between. CDR1 LGHNA and CDR2 YSLEER come from the germline V gene. CDR3 residues: CASSQDGAATEAFF. The CDR3 region has the DNA TGCGCCAGCAGCCAAGATGGGGCAGCCACTGAAGCTTTCTTT.

The rearrangement joins TRBV30 to TRBJ1-2; TRBD1 matches 11 bases. Germline CDR1 GTSNPN, CDR2 SVGIG (reference sequence). J gave up 7 bases and V 8 bases, and 6 bases lay outside the gene matches. CDR3 size: 12 residues. The CDR3 region is CALGQGAGGYTF. The CDR3 region has the DNA TGTGCCCTAGGACAGGGGGCTGGTGGCTACACCTTC.

This chain uses TRBV7-7 with TRBJ2-7, with TRBD2 matching 7 bases. V trimming: 4 bases; J trimming: 2 bases; junction bases outside the gene matches: 17. Germline CDR1 reads SSHAT; CDR2 reads FNYEAQ (reference sequence). This CDR3 contains 18 residues. The CDR3 nucleotides read TGTGCCAGCAGCTATAGCCCCCAACGGCGGGAGATCACCTACGAGCAGTACTTC. It yields the protein CASSYSPQRREITYEQYF.

This clone has only one observation. V usage is TRBV9 and J usage is TRBJ2-5; TRBD2 matches at 7 bases. Germline CDR1 SGDLS, CDR2 YYNGEE. The CDR3 length is 15 residues. V trimming: 4 bases; J trimming: 1 base; junction bases outside the gene matches: 7. The CDR3 protein is CASSPTAGVQETQYF. The CDR3 DNA is TGTGCCAGCAGCCCAACGGCGGGGGTCCAAGAGACCCAGTACTTC.

This clone was observed a few times. The V gene is TRBV15, the J gene TRBJ1-1; D is perhaps TRBD1 (5 bases). Germline lookup yields CDR1 LNHNV and CDR2 YYDKDF (reference sequence). This CDR3 is 15 amino acids long. The V end lost 1 base, the J end lost 4 bases, and 13 bases lay between the germline ends. The CDR3 region is CATSRGPRRGTEAFF. CDR3 sequence (DNA): TGTGCCACCAGCAGAGGGCCGAGAAGGGGCACTGAAGCTTTCTTT.

V usage is TRBV19 and J usage is TRBJ1-5, with D tentatively TRBD1 (6 bases). Per the germline V gene, CDR1 is LNHDA and CDR2 is SQIVND (reference sequence). The CDR3 covers 19 residues. V was pared by 1 base and J by 0 bases, with 19 bases between. The CDR3 reads CASSIAGAARPYSNQPQHF. The CDR3 DNA reads TGTGCCAGTAGTATAGCAGGGGCAGCACGGCCCTATAGCAATCAGCCCCAGCATTTT.

To note about this clone: The sample has other DNA sequences that encode this CDR3 too. The CDR3 DNA reads as TGTGCCAGAAGCCTGTTGAGACAGAGGACACCGGACGAGCAGTACTTC. It encodes CARSLLRQRTPDEQYF. The chain links TRBV5-3 to TRBJ2-7, with TRBD1 as a possible D gene (5 bases). TRBV5-3 is assigned to the ORF class and has an uncertain function. This CDR3 is built from 16 residues. Trimming pared 4 bases from V and 5 bases from J, leaving 22 bases between.

This clone occurred once. The V and J genes are TRBV19 and TRBJ2-1; D is ambiguous. The V end was cut by 10 bases, the J end by 5 bases, with 18 bases between. The CDR3 contains 14 residues. CDR1 and CDR2 from the germline V gene are LNHDA and SQIVND (reference sequence). CDR3 nucleotides: TGTGCCACCAAAGACACAAACTCACACAATGAGCAGTTCTTC. It yields the protein CATKDTNSHNEQFF.

The CDR3 is CASSLGGNSYEQYF. The CDR3 coding sequence is TGCGCCAGCAGCTTGGGAGGAAACTCCTACGAGCAGTACTTC. The chain carries TRBV5-1 and TRBJ2-7, with no clear D. The germline gives CDR1 SGHRS, CDR2 YFSETQ. The CDR3 runs 14 residues. Between the trimmed V and J ends, which lost 0 bases and 0 bases, there was a span of 7 bases.

This clone was recorded a few times. The rearrangement uses TRBV5-4 and TRBJ2-7, with 9 bases lining up with TRBD1. CDR1 is SGHNT, CDR2 YYREEE, per germline (reference sequence). V lost 4 bases, J lost 4 bases, and 6 bases stayed unmatched. The CDR3 is 14 residues long. The CDR3 spells CASSLGQGEYEQYF. The DNA of the CDR3 is TGTGCCAGCAGCCTGGGACAGGGAGAGTACGAGCAGTACTTC.

The chain has TRBV28 and TRBJ2-7; weak D call: TRBD2 (5 bases). The length of the CDR3 is 15 residues. The ends were cut back, 6 bases at V and 5 bases at J, with 20 bases in the middle. From germline, CDR1 is MDHEN and CDR2 SYDVKM. As DNA, the CDR3 is TGTGCCAGCAGAATAACGGGGTATCCCACCGACGAGCAGTACTTC. Translated, it gives CASRITGYPTDEQYF.

The genes are TRBV27 and TRBJ1-6, with a weak D call TRBD1 (5 bases). The germline gives CDR1 MNHEY, CDR2 SMNVEV (reference sequence). Deletions cut 2 bases from V and 7 bases from J, with 12 bases between. This CDR3 has 15 residues. DNA for the CDR3: TGTGCCAGCAGTTTAGGTTCAGGGAGGAATTCACCCCTCCACTTT. Its protein product is CASSLGSGRNSPLHF.

The V and J genes are TRBV19 and TRBJ2-7; 9 positions agree with TRBD1. The V gene end was trimmed by 1 base and the J gene end by 4 bases; junction bases not matched to a gene: 5. Germline V gives CDR1 LNHDA, CDR2 SQIVND (reference sequence). This CDR3 spans 15 amino acids. CDR3 region: CASSIAGTGIYEQYF. In DNA form, the CDR3 reads TGTGCCAGTAGTATAGCCGGGACAGGGATTTACGAGCAGTACTTC.